This TCR beta chain was captured by sequencing in a study of identical twins. Notes on the study in general: With monozygotic twins, out-of-frame TCR alpha sharing exceeded what models estimated. Carriage of fewer insertions was seen in abundant cord blood beta clonotypes, whereas memory repertoires showed none. Potential partial confounding of zero-insertion analyses by invariant MAIT and iNKT cells was noted.

Addition of a universal primer site occurred through template switching, and cDNA carried unique molecular identifiers. TCRdb analysed the 5' RACE reads with MiXCR anew, one entry per CDR3 protein. The table shows approximately 490,000 distinct CDR3 sequences, with more than 20% occurring only once. This CDR3 has 12 amino acids. CDR1 is DFQATT, CDR2 SNEGSKA, per germline (reference sequence). The V end lost 7 bases, the J end lost 8 bases, and 14 bases lay between the germline ends. Points on this clonotype: Antigen specificity is unknown.

The same data also contributed to another study, on yellow fever vaccine responses in identical twins.

The sample consisted of CD4+ T cells sorted from blood. The clonotype was recovered from a woman aged 18-30 years in good health. The chain carries TRBV20-1 and TRBJ1-4; possible D gene TRBD1, 6 bases. The CDR3 protein is CSVSGRGEKLFF. The CDR3 nucleotides are TGCAGTGTTTCAGGAAGGGGGGAAAAACTGTTTTTT.